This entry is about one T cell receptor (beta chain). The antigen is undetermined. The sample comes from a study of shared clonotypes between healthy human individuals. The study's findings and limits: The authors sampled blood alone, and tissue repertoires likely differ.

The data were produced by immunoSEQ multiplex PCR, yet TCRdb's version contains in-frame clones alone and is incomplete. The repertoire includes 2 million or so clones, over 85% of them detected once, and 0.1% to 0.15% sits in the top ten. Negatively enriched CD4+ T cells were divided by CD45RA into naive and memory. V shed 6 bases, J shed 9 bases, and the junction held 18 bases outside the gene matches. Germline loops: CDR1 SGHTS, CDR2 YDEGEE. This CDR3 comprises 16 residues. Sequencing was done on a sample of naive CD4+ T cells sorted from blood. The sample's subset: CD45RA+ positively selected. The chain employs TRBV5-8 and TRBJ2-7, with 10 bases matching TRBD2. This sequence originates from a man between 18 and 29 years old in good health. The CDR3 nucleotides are TGTGCCAGCACCGGAGGGAGCGGGAGGGTCCCAGTTGGGCAGTACTTC. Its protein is CASTGGSGRVPVGQYF.